This T cell receptor (beta chain) was sequenced for a study of Graves' ophthalmopathy and Graves' hyperthyroidism (dated by TCRdb to 2016 to 2019). For context, the study as a whole: Peripheral blood samples were taken at the time of initial diagnosis, before any treatment was given. TCR beta repertoire signatures were used to distinguish Graves' ophthalmopathy from Graves' hyperthyroidism and to predict progression to ophthalmopathy. Following sample collection, hyperthyroidism patients were given methimazole at a starting dose of 30 mg daily, and ophthalmopathy patients were given high-dose intravenous methylprednisolone. For independent validation, a separate cohort was made up of approximately 19 hyperthyroidism patients plus 17 patients who later progressed from hyperthyroidism to ophthalmopathy. In total, around 140 blood samples were TCR-sequenced: 40 to 45 ophthalmopathy, around 75 hyperthyroidism and about 17 hyperthyroidism-to-ophthalmopathy patients. T-cell repertoires of thyroid tissue and blood were compared in about 6 hyperthyroidism patients. To explore V-J signatures that separate ophthalmopathy from hyperthyroidism, a discovery set of fewer than 110 patients was enrolled, consisting of about 43 with ophthalmopathy and about 60 with stable hyperthyroidism. Study-wide conclusions, independent of this receptor: Sample size was not statistically predetermined, and group allocation was not concealed from the investigators. In cross-validation, the 13-signature model distinguished ophthalmopathy from stable hyperthyroidism with just over 85% sensitivity and 81% to 82% specificity, while in the test set the corresponding values were around 79% and 71%. In validation, the model predicted ophthalmopathy progression with about 71% sensitivity and 72.22% specificity; about a dozen predicted patients were CT-confirmed with GO in a median of approximately 6.5 months. Most expanded thyroid clonotypes with frequency above 0.001 were also detected in blood, suggesting blood repertoires may reflect the thyroid immune response.

For repertoire sequencing, the TCR beta CDR3 regions were amplified from RNA transcripts. A first-round RT-PCR used HTBI primers with the Qiagen OneStep RT-PCR kit, followed by a second-round multiplex PCR, size selection and purification. Libraries were sequenced paired-end with 100 bp reads on an Illumina HiSeq2000. Turning to the authors' computational methods: SOAPnuke was used for read processing, and reads with adapters, uncalled bases, a mean Phred below 15, or no exact constant-primer or identifier match were discarded. High-quality paired reads were merged with COPE v1.2.5. Unique nucleotide sequences were defined as clonotypes and aligned to IMGT TRB V, D and J references using MiTCR v1.1. Only V-J combinations with frequency above 0.0001 were analysed, covering approximately 99% of repertoires. For each V-J combination, a TCR clonal expansion and chaos score was defined as the ratio of F50 clonal expansion to chaos observed in the TCRdist matrix. Welch's t-statistics and random forest were used to narrow the features down to 13 V-J combinations, which were then fed into a naive Bayes classifier. The Morisita-Horn index was used to measure how similar the thyroid and blood repertoires were. The raw public data were reprocessed by TCRdb itself: fastp quality trimming at Q25, MiXCR clonotype calling, in-frame beta chains only. Each CDR3 protein gets just one entry, which takes the most common genes and DNA from the rows behind it. These V and J calls are TCRdb output, not the study's own analysis. Within this sample are about 740,000 distinct CDR3 sequences, with around 40% of them counted one time only. The ten biggest clones cover around 40% of the sample.

The table lists this clonotype with many counts. No cognate antigen has been identified for it. No base quality information exists; no much larger clone differs at one position. Ophthalmopathy patients were characterized by moderately to severely active disease, a Clinical Activity Score of at least 3, a NOSPECS grade of at least 4, and a disease duration under 3 months. Patients were excluded if they had other autoimmune diseases, uncontrolled infections, pregnancy or lactation. Clinical symptoms, serum thyroxine, TRAb, thyroid ultrasound and orbital computed tomography formed the basis of the diagnosis. Ficoll-Paque density gradient centrifugation was used to isolate PBMCs from around 10 ml of fresh peripheral blood. Total RNA was extracted with Trizol reagent and quality-checked on an Agilent 2100 Bioanalyzer. Trimming at the junction amounts to 2 bases on V and 0 bases on J, and the germline ends lie 10 bases apart. Sequences SQVTM (CDR1) and ANQGSEA (CDR2) are obtained from the germline V gene. The CDR3 contains 14 residues, cysteine and phenylalanine counted. The CDR3 DNA has 42 bases and is translated from base 1.

The sample was peripheral blood. The sequence joins TRBV29-1 to TRBJ2-5; perhaps TRBD1 is the D gene, with 6 bases matching. This clonotype was obtained from an adult man with Graves' ophthalmopathy. The nucleotides are TGCAGCGTTGAAACGGACAGAAACCAAGAGACCCAGTACTTC. The encoded protein is CSVETDRNQETQYF.